This T cell receptor beta chain was identified during a study of somatic mutations in cytotoxic T cells in rheumatoid arthritis (dated by TCRdb to the late 2010s). Some background on the complete study: Peripheral blood (around 28 ml EDTA) was collected from patients immediately after diagnosis and before any treatment began. Some T-cell populations stained with V beta antibodies were sorted by flow on a FACSAria II or Sony SH800 to nearly 100% purity, with sorted V beta1+ cells additionally subjected to TCRB sequencing. To characterize clonality, the study used TCRB deep sequencing while asking whether somatic mutations are carried by expanded CD8+ T-cell clones in newly diagnosed, untreated rheumatoid arthritis. For roughly 61 rheumatoid arthritis patients and approximately 20 healthy controls, TCRB deep sequencing was carried out. Patient and control groups had essentially identical median ages.

A remark on this clone: Its antigen remains undetermined. Base qualities are not provided; no much larger clone lies one nucleotide away.

Study-wide conclusions, independent of this receptor: No adjustment for multiple comparisons was made for the slight TRBV07 underrepresentation in patients. Several identical CD8+ TCRB sequences were found in both blood and synovial fluid, and in about an eighth of the roughly 60 patients the largest CD8+ clone exceeded 20% of CD8+ cells. The antigen targets of the expanded CD8+ clones were unknown, and absence from virus-specific databases did not rule out viral specificity. CD8+ T-cell clonality did not differ significantly between rheumatoid arthritis patients and age-matched healthy controls. Healthy controls showed no age-related increase in CD8+ clonality, whereas patients did (Spearman r ~ 0.49).

Trimming leaves V shorter by 2 bases and J shorter by 4 bases, with the junction holding 14 bases beyond the gene matches. From cysteine to phenylalanine, the CDR3 is 20 amino acids long. The kept DNA is CDR3 alone, 60 bases in frame from the first base. CDR1 and CDR2, per the germline V gene, are SNHLY and FYNNEI. Sequencing of TCRB CDR3 was done on genomic DNA with the immunoSEQ assay. The paper's processing steps were these. Only a few patient CD8+ clones larger than 1% matched published virus-specific TCRB sequences when compared against them. Only productive TCRB rearrangements were included in the analyses. Defining a clone by its unique TCRB CDR3 sequence, the study calculated clonality as a productive clonality index derived from Shannon entropy. Repertoire overlap between two samples was calculated from the template counts of each clone relative to total templates per sample. A correlation with a Spearman r of over 0.55 was found between V-gene usage by flow cytometry and V-gene usage by TCRB sequencing. Held by TCRdb, this immuneACCESS table contains in-frame sequences only and omits some clones. Under half of the omission traces to an unresolved V gene where checked; the cause of the rest is unknown. D and trimming come from the DNA, and the V and J calls and clone size come from that table. In all, the sample holds approximately 21,000 clones, and more than 80% of those were seen once. In total, the top ten clones hold 3.5% to 4% of the sample.

Flow cytometry confirmed the purity of CD4+ and CD8+ cells that had been isolated by positive magnetic bead selection on an AutoMACS. Initial screening for clonal expansions relied on flow cytometry with a TCR V beta antibody panel, after which sorted CD8+ fractions underwent TCRB deep sequencing for characterization. Peripheral blood mononuclear cells were obtained using density gradient separation with Ficoll-Paque PLUS. Nucleospin Tissue or Tissue XS kits were used to extract DNA from CD4-enriched, CD8-enriched or PBMC samples, and a Qubit 2.0 fluorometer was used for quantification. The sequence links TRBV2 to TRBJ2-6; TRBD1 matches 10 bases in the middle. The origin of this receptor is an adult with rheumatoid arthritis. Sequenced material: CD8+ T cells sorted from blood. DNA sequence: TGTGCCAGCAGTGAATCGAGGCGGGACAGGGGACCTGCAGGGGCCAACGTCCTGACTTTC. This yields the protein CASSESRRDRGPAGANVLTF.